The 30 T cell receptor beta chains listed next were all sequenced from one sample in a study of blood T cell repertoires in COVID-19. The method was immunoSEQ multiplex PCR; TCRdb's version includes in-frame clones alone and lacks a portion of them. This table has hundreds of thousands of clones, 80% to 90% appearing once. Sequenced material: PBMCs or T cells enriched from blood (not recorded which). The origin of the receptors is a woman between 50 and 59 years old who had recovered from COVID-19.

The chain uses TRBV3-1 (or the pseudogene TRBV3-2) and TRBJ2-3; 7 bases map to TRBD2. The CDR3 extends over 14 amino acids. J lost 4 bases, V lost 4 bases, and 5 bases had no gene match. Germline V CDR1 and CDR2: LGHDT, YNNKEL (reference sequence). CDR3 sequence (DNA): TGTGCCAGCAGCCGCAACCGGGAGGCAGATACGCAGTATTTT. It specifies CASSRNREADTQYF.

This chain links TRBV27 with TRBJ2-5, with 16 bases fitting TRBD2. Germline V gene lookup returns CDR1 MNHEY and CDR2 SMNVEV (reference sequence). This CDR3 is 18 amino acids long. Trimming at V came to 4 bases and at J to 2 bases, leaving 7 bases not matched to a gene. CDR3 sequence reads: CASSSGLAGGPLQETQYF. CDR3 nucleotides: TGTGCCAGCAGTTCGGGACTAGCGGGGGGGCCCCTACAAGAGACCCAGTACTTC.

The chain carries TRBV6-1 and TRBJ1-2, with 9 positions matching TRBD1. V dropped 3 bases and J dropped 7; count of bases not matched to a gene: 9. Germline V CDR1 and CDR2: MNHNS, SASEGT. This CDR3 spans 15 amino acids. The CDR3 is CASSDQGQGGSGYTF. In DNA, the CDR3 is TGTGCCAGCAGTGATCAGGGACAGGGAGGTAGTGGCTACACCTTC.

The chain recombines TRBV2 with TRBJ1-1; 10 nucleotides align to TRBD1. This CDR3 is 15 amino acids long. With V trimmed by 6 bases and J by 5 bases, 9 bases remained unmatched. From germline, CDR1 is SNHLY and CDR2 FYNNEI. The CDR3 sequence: CASRTDRGQWTEAFF. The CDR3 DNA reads TGTGCCAGCAGAACTGACAGGGGGCAATGGACTGAAGCTTTCTTT.

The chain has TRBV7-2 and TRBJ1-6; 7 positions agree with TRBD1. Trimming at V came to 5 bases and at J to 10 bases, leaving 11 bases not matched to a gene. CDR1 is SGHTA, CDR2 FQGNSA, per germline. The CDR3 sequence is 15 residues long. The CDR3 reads CASSTQGQLSSPLHF. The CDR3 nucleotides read TGTGCCAGCAGCACACAGGGACAGTTAAGCTCACCCCTCCACTTT.

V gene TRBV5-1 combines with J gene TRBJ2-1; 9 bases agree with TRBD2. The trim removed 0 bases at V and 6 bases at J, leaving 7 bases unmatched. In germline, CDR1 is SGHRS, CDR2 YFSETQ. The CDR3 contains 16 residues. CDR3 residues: CASSLGLAGISNEQFF. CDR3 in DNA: TGCGCCAGCAGCTTGGGGCTAGCGGGGATCTCCAATGAGCAGTTCTTC.

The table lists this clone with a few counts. CDR3: CASSPPGLGQPQHF. In DNA, the CDR3 is TGTGCCAGCTCACCCCCGGGACTCGGTCAGCCCCAGCATTTT. The V gene is TRBV18, the J gene TRBJ1-5; perhaps TRBD1 as D (5 bases). CDR3 length equals 14 residues. Per germline, CDR1 KGHSH and CDR2 LQKENI. Deletions cut 3 bases from V and 6 bases from J, with 12 bases between.

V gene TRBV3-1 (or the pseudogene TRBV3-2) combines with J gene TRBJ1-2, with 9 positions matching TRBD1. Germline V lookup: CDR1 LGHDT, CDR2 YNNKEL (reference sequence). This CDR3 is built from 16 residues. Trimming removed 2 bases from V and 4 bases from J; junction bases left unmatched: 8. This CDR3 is CASSQTGTGKGYGYTF. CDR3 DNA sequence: TGTGCCAGCAGCCAAACCGGGACAGGGAAAGGCTATGGCTACACCTTC.

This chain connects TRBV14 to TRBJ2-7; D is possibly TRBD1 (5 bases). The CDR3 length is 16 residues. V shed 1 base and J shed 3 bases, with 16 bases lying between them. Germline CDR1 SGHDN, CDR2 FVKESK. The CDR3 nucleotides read TGTGCCAGCAGCCAAGTAAAACTCCGAAGGGGCTACGAGCAGTACTTC. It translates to CASSQVKLRRGYEQYF.

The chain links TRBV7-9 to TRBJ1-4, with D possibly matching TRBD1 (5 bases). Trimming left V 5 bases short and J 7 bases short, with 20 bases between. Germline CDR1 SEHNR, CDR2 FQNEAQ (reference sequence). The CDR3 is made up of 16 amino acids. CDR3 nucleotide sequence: TGTGCCAGCAGCCCCTTGCCGGGACTGCAGATTGAAAAACTGTTTTTT. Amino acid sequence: CASSPLPGLQIEKLFF.

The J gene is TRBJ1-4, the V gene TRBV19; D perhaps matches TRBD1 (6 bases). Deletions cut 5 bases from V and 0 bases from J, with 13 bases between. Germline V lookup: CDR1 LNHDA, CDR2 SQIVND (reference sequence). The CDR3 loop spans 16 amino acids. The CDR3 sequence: CASSLGQYSTNEKLFF. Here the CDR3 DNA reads TGTGCCAGTAGTCTTGGACAGTACTCAACTAATGAAAAACTGTTTTTT.

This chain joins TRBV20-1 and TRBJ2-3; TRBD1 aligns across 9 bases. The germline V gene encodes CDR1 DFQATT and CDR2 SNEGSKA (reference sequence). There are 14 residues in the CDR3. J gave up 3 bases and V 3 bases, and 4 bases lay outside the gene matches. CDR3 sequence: CSASKDRGTDTQYF. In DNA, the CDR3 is TGCAGTGCTAGTAAGGACAGGGGAACAGATACGCAGTATTTT.

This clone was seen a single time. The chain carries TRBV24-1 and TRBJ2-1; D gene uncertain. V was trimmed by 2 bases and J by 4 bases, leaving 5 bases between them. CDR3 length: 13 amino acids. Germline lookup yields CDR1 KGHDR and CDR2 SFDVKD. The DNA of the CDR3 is TGTGCCACCAGTGATTCCAAATACAATGAGCAGTTCTTC. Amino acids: CATSDSKYNEQFF.

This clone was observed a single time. For the CDR3, the DNA is TGTGCCAGCAGCTTAACAGATAGCTCCTACAATGAGCAGTTCTTC. Translated: CASSLTDSSYNEQFF. The chain links TRBV9 to TRBJ2-1; D gene unclear. The germline V gene encodes CDR1 SGDLS and CDR2 YYNGEE. The V end lost 4 bases, the J end lost 0 bases, and 11 bases lay between the germline ends. This CDR3 has 15 residues.

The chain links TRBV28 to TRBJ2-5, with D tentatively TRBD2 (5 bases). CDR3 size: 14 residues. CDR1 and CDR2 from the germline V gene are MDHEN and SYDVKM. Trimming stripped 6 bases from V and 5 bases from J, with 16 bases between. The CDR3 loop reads CASSPPTGGETQYF. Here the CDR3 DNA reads TGTGCCAGCAGCCCCCCCACGGGCGGGGAGACCCAGTACTTC.

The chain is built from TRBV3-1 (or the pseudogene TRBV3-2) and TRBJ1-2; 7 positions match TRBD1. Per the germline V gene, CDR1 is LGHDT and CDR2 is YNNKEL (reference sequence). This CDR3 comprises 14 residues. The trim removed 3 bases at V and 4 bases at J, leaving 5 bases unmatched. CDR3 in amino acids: CASSQWDSPYGYTF. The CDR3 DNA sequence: TGTGCCAGCAGCCAGTGGGACAGCCCCTATGGCTACACCTTC.

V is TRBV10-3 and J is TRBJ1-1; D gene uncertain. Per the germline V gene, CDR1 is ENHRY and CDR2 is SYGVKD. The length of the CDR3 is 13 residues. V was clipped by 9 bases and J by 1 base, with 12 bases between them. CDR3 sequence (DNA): TGTGCCATAGCCGAACCGGGGAACACTGAAGCTTTCTTT. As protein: CAIAEPGNTEAFF.

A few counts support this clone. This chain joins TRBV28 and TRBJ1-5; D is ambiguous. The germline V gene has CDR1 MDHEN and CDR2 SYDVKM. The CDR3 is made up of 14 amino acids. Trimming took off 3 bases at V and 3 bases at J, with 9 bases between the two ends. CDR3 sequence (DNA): TGTGCCAGCAGTTTCCACACCGACAATCAGCCCCAGCATTTT. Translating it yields CASSFHTDNQPQHF.

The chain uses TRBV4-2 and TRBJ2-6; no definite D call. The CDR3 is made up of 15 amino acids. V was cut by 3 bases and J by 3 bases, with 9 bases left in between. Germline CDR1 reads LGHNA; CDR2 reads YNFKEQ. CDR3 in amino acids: CASSHPPGGANVLTF. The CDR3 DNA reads TGTGCCAGCAGCCACCCCCCAGGTGGGGCCAACGTCCTGACTTTC.

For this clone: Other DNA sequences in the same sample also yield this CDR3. CDR3 nucleotide sequence: TGTGCCAGCAGCTTCCTGGCGGGGGGGCAAGAGACCCAGTACTTC. It specifies CASSFLAGGQETQYF. V and J are TRBV7-2 and TRBJ2-5, with 9 bases matching TRBD2. This CDR3 comprises 15 residues. Trimming removed 3 bases from V and 2 bases from J; junction bases left unmatched: 4. Germline V CDR1 and CDR2: SGHTA, FQGNSA.

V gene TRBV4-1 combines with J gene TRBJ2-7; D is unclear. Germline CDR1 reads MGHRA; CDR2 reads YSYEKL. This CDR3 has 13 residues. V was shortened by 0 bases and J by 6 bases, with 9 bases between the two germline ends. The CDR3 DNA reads TGCGCCAGCAGCCAAGATCCCCACAGCGAGCAGTACTTC. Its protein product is CASSQDPHSEQYF.

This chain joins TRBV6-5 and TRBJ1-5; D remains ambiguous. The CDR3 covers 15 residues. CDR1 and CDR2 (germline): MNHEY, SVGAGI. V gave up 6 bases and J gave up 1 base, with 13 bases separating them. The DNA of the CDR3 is TGTGCCAGCAGATCTAGTTTGAGGAGCAATCAGCCCCAGCATTTT. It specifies CASRSSLRSNQPQHF.

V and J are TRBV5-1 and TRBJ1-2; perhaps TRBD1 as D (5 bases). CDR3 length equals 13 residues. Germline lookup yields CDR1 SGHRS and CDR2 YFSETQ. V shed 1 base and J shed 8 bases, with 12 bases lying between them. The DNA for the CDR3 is TGCGCCAGCAGCTTGACCCCCTCAGGGGGCTACACCTTC. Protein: CASSLTPSGGYTF.

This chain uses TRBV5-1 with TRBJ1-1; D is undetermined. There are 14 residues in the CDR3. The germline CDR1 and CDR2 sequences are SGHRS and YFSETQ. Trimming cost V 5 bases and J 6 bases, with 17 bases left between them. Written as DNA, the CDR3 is TGCGCCAGCAGTCCCCGCGGGGTCTCGGCTGAAGCTTTCTTT. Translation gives CASSPRGVSAEAFF.

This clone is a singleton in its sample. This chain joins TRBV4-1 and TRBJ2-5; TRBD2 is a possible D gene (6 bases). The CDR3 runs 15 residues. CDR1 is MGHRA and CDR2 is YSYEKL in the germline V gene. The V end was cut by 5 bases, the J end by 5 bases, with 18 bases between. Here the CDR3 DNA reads TGCGCCAGCAGCTTACGAGCCGGCCGGGGGGAGACCCAGTACTTC. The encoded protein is CASSLRAGRGETQYF.

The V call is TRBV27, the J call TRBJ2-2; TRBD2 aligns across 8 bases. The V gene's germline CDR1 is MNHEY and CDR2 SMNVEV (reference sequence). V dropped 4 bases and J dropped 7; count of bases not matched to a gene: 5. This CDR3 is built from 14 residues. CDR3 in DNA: TGTGCCAGCAGTTCCGGGACTAGAAACGGGGAGCTGTTTTTT. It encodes CASSSGTRNGELFF.

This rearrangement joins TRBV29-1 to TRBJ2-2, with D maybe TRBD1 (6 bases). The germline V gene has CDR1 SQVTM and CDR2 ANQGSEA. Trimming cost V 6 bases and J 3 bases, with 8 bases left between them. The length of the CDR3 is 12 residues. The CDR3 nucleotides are TGCAGCGTCGGGACACACACCGGGGAGCTGTTTTTT. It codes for CSVGTHTGELFF.

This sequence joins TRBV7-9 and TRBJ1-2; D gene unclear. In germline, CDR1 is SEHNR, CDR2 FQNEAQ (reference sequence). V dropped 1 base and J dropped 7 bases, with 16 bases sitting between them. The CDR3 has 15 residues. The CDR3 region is CASSLVGRQSGGYTF. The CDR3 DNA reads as TGTGCCAGCAGCTTAGTAGGTCGCCAGTCGGGTGGCTACACCTTC.

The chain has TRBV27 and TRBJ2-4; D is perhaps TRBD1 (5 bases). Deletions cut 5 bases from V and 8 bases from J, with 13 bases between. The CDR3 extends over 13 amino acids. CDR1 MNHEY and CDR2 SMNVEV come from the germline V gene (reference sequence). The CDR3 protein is CASSSRVLHIQYF. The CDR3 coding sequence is TGTGCCAGCAGTAGCAGGGTGTTGCACATTCAGTACTTC.

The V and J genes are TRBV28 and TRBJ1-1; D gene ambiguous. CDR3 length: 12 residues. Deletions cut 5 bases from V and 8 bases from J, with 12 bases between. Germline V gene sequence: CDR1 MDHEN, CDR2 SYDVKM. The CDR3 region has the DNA TGTGCCAGCAGTCCCCCAAGAGCCGAAGCTTTCTTT. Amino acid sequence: CASSPPRAEAFF.